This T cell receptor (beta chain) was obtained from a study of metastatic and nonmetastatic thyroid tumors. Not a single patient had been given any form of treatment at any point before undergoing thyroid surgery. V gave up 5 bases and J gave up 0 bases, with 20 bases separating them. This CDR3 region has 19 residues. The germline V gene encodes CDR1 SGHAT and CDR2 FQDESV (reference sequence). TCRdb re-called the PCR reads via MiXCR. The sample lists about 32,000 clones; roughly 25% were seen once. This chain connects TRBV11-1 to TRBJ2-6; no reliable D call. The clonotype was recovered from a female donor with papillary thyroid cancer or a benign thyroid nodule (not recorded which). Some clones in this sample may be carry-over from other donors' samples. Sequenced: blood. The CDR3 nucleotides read TGTGCCAGCAGCCCAACCAATAGCATTCTACGCTCTGGGGCCAACGTCCTGACTTTC. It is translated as CASSPTNSILRSGANVLTF. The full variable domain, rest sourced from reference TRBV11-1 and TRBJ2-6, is EAEVAQSPRYKITEKSQAVAFWCDPISGHATLYWYRQILGQGPELLVQFQDESVVDDSQLPKDRFSAERLKGVDSTLKIQPAELGDSAMYLCASSPTNSILRSGANVLTFGAGSRLTVL.